This entry features one T cell receptor (beta chain) sequence. The source of the sample is a study of blood T cells in healthy people across ages. Deletions cut 0 bases from V and 4 bases from J, with 13 bases between. Germline V gene data show CDR1 as LGHNA and CDR2 as YNFKEQ. The CDR3 sequence is 15 residues long. PCR was performed a second time for roughly 7 to 12 cycles using a sample-barcoded 5' primer and a J-beta primer mix. Each CDR3 protein is one row after TCRdb ran MiXCR on the 5' RACE reads. The sample lists 1 million or so distinct CDR3 sequences; around 45% were seen once. This sequence originates from a woman aged 55-70 years in good health. Sequencing input: blood. The chain joins TRBV4-2 to TRBJ2-7, with D possibly matching TRBD1 (5 bases). In nucleotides, the CDR3 is TGTGCCAGCAGCCAAGAAAGTGGCTCAGGGTACGAGCAGTACTTC. Its translation: CASSQESGSGYEQYF.